This is a list of T cell receptor beta chains from one sample in a study of T cell responses to AZD1222 COVID-19 vaccine. TCRdb's table, derived via immunoSEQ multiplex PCR, lists solely in-frame clones and lacks some. The table includes 130,000 to 150,000 clones, roughly 88% detected once. The sequencing used peripheral blood, collected on day 0 of MenACWY control vaccination. The receptor set was obtained from an adult in good health. Each CDR3 is given with its conserved first and last residue. The D gene is left open where the match is weak. Clone size, where shown, is once, few, many, or a class for clones that have expanded.

- TRBJ2-3 TRBV7-9 11 - TGTGCCAGCAGCTTTTCAGATACGCAGTATTTT CASSFSDTQYF
- TRBJ2-5 TRBV10-1 16 - TGCGCCAGCAGTGAGTCGGGTCAGGGGCCGGGGGAGACCCAGTACTTC CASSESGQGPGETQYF
- TRBJ1-1 TRBV6-5 13 - TGTGCCAGCAGTTACTCATTATACACTGAAGCTTTCTTT CASSYSLYTEAFF
few TRBJ1-2 TRBV2 13 - TGTGCCAGCATCTTAGCACAGGACTATGGCTACACCTTC CASILAQDYGYTF
few TRBJ2-6 TRBV29-1 19 - TGCAGCGTTCTCCCATTCAGGGGGGTAAGGGCCTCTGGGGCCAACGTCCTGACTTTC CSVLPFRGVRASGANVLTF
- TRBJ2-2 TRBV5-5 14 TRBD2 TGTGCCAGCAGCTCCCGGGACTATAGCGGGGAGCTGTTTTTT CASSSRDYSGELFF
- TRBJ2-3 TRBV4-3 18 - TGCGCCAGCAGCCAAGATTGGGGCCGGGACTGGGGCACAGATACGCAGTATTTT CASSQDWGRDWGTDTQYF
- TRBJ2-3 TRBV7-2 16 TRBD2 TGTGCCAGCAGCTTCCTCGGGGCGGGGGGGGCAGATACGCAGTATTTT CASSFLGAGGADTQYF
- TRBJ2-2 TRBV7-8 17 - TGTGCCAGCAGCTTATGGGATTGGGACGGAGACACCGGGGAGCTGTTTTTT CASSLWDWDGDTGELFF
- TRBJ2-3 TRBV13 17 TRBD2 TGTGCCAGCAGCCGGGGACTAGCGGGAGGGCGGACAGATACGCAGTATTTT CASSRGLAGGRTDTQYF
- TRBJ1-1 TRBV6-5 12 - TGTGCCAGCAGTCCGGCGTGGACTGAAGCTTTCTTT CASSPAWTEAFF
once TRBJ1-2 TRBV6-5 13 TRBD1 TGTGCCAGCAGGGGACAGGGAACTAGGGGCTACACCTTC CASRGQGTRGYTF
- TRBJ2-1 TRBV5-1 17 TRBD1 TGCGCCAGCAGCTTGCCGGACCCGGGACAGATCTACAATGAGCAGTTCTTC CASSLPDPGQIYNEQFF
- TRBJ2-7 TRBV7-2 15 - TGTGCCAGCAGCTTAGGGGTCGCGAGCTCCTACGAGCAGTACTTC CASSLGVASSYEQYF
once TRBJ2-1 TRBV19 18 TRBD2 TGTGCCAGCTCTGACGTGGGACTAGCGGGGGGGCCAGAAAATGAGCAGTTCTTC CASSDVGLAGGPENEQFF
- TRBJ2-5 TRBV6-6 16 TRBD1 TGTGCCAGCAGGCCGACCGGGACAGGGGGCTCAGAGACCCAGTACTTC CASRPTGTGGSETQYF
- TRBJ1-1 TRBV12-3/TRBV12-4 13 - TGTGCCAGCAGGGCACAGGGGAACACTGAAGCTTTCTTT CASRAQGNTEAFF
- TRBJ2-7 TRBV6-5 13 - TGTGCCAGCATTTCGGGCCAAACCTACGAGCAGTACTTC CASISGQTYEQYF
- TRBJ2-7 TRBV9 16 TRBD2 TGTGCCAGCAGCGTGACTAGCGGGAGGGCCAGAGGCGAGCAGTACTTC CASSVTSGRARGEQYF
- TRBJ2-7 TRBV12-5 13 - TGTGCTAGTGGTTTGGTTATTGGTGGGAAGCAGTACTTC CASGLVIGGKQYF
few TRBJ1-5 TRBV5-5 15 - TGTGCCAGCAGCGCGGAGGGGATTTACAATCAGCCCCAGCATTTT CASSAEGIYNQPQHF
- TRBJ2-3 TRBV2 12 - TGTGCCAGCAGACAGGGCAGAGATACGCAGTATTTT CASRQGRDTQYF
- TRBJ2-7 TRBV18 14 - TGTGCCAGCTCACCACGGCAGATAGAAGTCGAGCAGTACTTC CASSPRQIEVEQYF
once TRBJ2-3 TRBV4-2 17 - TGTGCCAGCAGCCAAGATCGTGGCGGAGGAAGCACAGATACGCAGTATTTT CASSQDRGGGSTDTQYF
once TRBJ2-2 TRBV9 15 - TGTGCCAGCAGCGTTTGGCAGTGGGACACCGGGGAGCTGTTTTTT CASSVWQWDTGELFF
once TRBJ2-7 TRBV15 14 - TGTGCCACCAGCAGAAGGGGGGCCGCCTACGAGCAGTACTTC CATSRRGAAYEQYF
- TRBJ2-1 TRBV19 15 - TGTGCCAGTAGTATAGTTTTCGGGAGCGGGTATGAGCAGTTCTTC CASSIVFGSGYEQFF
- TRBJ2-1 TRBV24-1 16 - TGTGCCACCAGTGAATCGGGGCAAGGGGCCCGCAATGAGCAGTTCTTC CATSESGQGARNEQFF
- TRBJ1-1 TRBV2 14 - TGTGCCAGCAGTGAGGCAGGATCGGGCACTGAAGCTTTCTTT CASSEAGSGTEAFF
- TRBJ1-1 TRBV18 16 - TGTGCCAGCTCACCACCGGGGTTAGAATTGGGGACTGAAGCTTTCTTT CASSPPGLELGTEAFF
- TRBJ2-3 TRBV24-1 17 TRBD1 TGTGCCACCAGTGATTCCCCGGGACAGGGGAGCACAGATACGCAGTATTTT CATSDSPGQGSTDTQYF
- TRBJ2-3 TRBV20-1 15 - TGCAGTGCTAGTTGGTACGGCGGGAGCACAGATACGCAGTATTTT CSASWYGGSTDTQYF
- TRBJ1-6 TRBV18 16 - TGTGCCAGCTCACCACAGACAGCCGGAGTTCATTCACCCCTCCACTTT CASSPQTAGVHSPLHF
- TRBJ2-3 TRBV30 12 TRBD1 TGTGCCCAGGGACAGGACACTGATACGCAGTATTTT CAQGQDTDTQYF
- TRBJ1-2 TRBV7-2 16 - TGTGCCAGCAGCTTAGGGTTATCTGGAGCCGCCGGTGGCTACACCTTC CASSLGLSGAAGGYTF
- TRBJ2-1 TRBV27 18 - TGTGCCAGCAGTTTATTCCTCCTCGTGGGAGGCTCCTACAATGAGCAGTTCTTC CASSLFLLVGGSYNEQFF
- TRBJ1-2 TRBV3-1/TRBV3-2 15 - TGTGCCAGCAGCCAAGTAGATACCGGGTTTTATGGCTACACCTTC CASSQVDTGFYGYTF
- TRBJ1-5 TRBV6-2/TRBV6-3 16 TRBD1 TGTGCCAGCAGCAGACAGGGTCCTTATAGCAATCAGCCCCAGCATTTT CASSRQGPYSNQPQHF
- TRBJ1-2 TRBV3-1/TRBV3-2 12 - TGTGCCAGCAGCCAAGGGGACTGGGGCTACACCTTC CASSQGDWGYTF
- TRBJ1-5 TRBV6-4 13 - TGTGCCAGCAGCGGGGAGGTGGGTCAGCCCCAGCATTTT CASSGEVGQPQHF
- TRBJ1-6 TRBV5-6 14 TRBD1 TGTGCCAGCAGTTCGGACAGGTCATATTCACCCCTCCACTTT CASSSDRSYSPLHF
- TRBJ1-5 TRBV2 12 - TGTGCCAGCAGGACAGCAAATCAGCCCCAGCATTTT CASRTANQPQHF
- TRBJ2-1 TRBV11-2 11 - TGTGCCAGCAGCAGAAACAATGAGCAGTTCTTC CASSRNNEQFF
- TRBJ2-5 TRBV28 14 - TGTGCCAGCAGTCGGGGGCCAGGTCCGGAGACCCAGTACTTC CASSRGPGPETQYF
- TRBJ2-7 TRBV2 22 - TGTGCCAGCAGGCGAGCCGGGACATTCAAAGGGAGTCAGGCAGTGAGCTCCTACGAGCAGTACTTC CASRRAGTFKGSQAVSSYEQYF
- TRBJ1-2 TRBV7-3 13 - TGTGCCAGCAGCATGGACAGCCTGAGGGGCTACACCTTC CASSMDSLRGYTF
- TRBJ1-1 TRBV29-1 12 - TGCAGCGTTGGGACGGTAAACACTGAAGCTTTCTTT CSVGTVNTEAFF
- TRBJ1-2 TRBV2 14 - TGTGCCAGCAGTGAAGCCGGCACCAACTATGGCTACACCTTC CASSEAGTNYGYTF
- TRBJ1-2 TRBV5-4 13 - TGTGCCAGCAGCTCCGACAGTAACTATGGCTACACCTTC CASSSDSNYGYTF
- TRBJ2-1 TRBV19 15 TRBD2 TGTGCCAGTAGGAGACTAGCGGGAGAGGGACGTGAGCAGTTCTTC CASRRLAGEGREQFF
- TRBJ1-2 TRBV19 14 - TGTGCCAGTAGTGTCGGACAGATCAACTATGGCTACACCTTC CASSVGQINYGYTF
- TRBJ1-3 TRBV25-1 14 - TGTGCCAGCAGGGGGGGAACTGGGTACGACACCATATATTTT CASRGGTGYDTIYF
- TRBJ1-1 TRBV6-2/TRBV6-3 14 - TGTGCCAGCAGTTACTTGCCAGGGAGGACTGAAGCTTTCTTT CASSYLPGRTEAFF
- TRBJ2-1 TRBV5-1 16 TRBD2 TGCGCCAGCAGCTGGGGTCTAGCGGGATTATACAATGAGCAGTTCTTC CASSWGLAGLYNEQFF
- TRBJ2-1 TRBV14 13 - TGTGCCAGCAGCGGCAGCTTATTTGGTGAGCAGTTCTTC CASSGSLFGEQFF
- TRBJ2-1 TRBV15 14 TRBD1 TGTGCCACCAGCAGACCGCAGGGGGCGAGCGAGCAGTTCTTC CATSRPQGASEQFF
- TRBJ1-2 TRBV4-1 15 - TGCGCCAGCAGCCAAGACAATATATTTAACTATGGCTACACCTTC CASSQDNIFNYGYTF
- TRBJ2-7 TRBV28 15 TRBD2 TGTGCCAGCCTTGATCTAGCGGGAGGGAGGTACGAGCAGTACTTC CASLDLAGGRYEQYF
- TRBJ1-4 TRBV18 19 - TGTGCCAGCTCACCACCGAGCCACCAGGCGTACACAACTAATGAAAAACTGTTTTTT CASSPPSHQAYTTNEKLFF